The 19 T cell receptor beta chains reported below all come from one sample, sequenced in a study of breast tumors, draining lymph nodes, adjacent tissues. Breast cancer patients provided tissue from their axillary draining lymph nodes. TCRdb independently ran MiXCR on the multiplex PCR reads; one entry per CDR3 protein. This sample has approximately 300,000 distinct CDR3 sequences, with around 30% found just once. The specimen sequenced was axillary lymph node tissue. Receptors were obtained from a female donor with breast cancer. Some clones in this sample may be carry-over from other donors' samples.

Ten or more counts support this clonotype. CDR3 sequence (DNA): TGTGCCAGCAGCCAACTAGCGGGTGCAGAGACCCAGTACTTC. Protein: CASSQLAGAETQYF. The V and J genes are TRBV14 and TRBJ2-5, with 8 bases identical to TRBD2. Germline trimming cut 2 bases from V and 4 bases from J; bases unmatched to any gene: 3. The CDR3 sequence is 14 residues long. Per the germline V gene, CDR1 is SGHDN and CDR2 is FVKESK. Full variable domain (rest looked up from reference TRBV14 and TRBJ2-5): EAGVTQFPSHSVIEKGQTVTLRCDPISGHDNLYWYRRVMGKEIKFLLHFVKESKQDESGMPNNRFLAERTGGTYSTLKVQPAELEDSGVYFCASSQLAGAETQYFGPGTRLLVL.

The chain joins TRBV5-6 to TRBJ1-1; D unclear. Trimming shortened V by 2 bases and J by 1 base, and 9 bases separated the two germline ends. Germline CDR1 reads SGHDT; CDR2 reads YYEEEE. This CDR3 comprises 14 residues. The DNA of the CDR3 is TGTGCCAGCAGCTTCAACTGGGAGAACACTGAAGCTTTCTTT. Amino acid sequence: CASSFNWENTEAFF.

Concerning this clonotype: A read error may explain this, as a much larger clone is one base away. CDR3 region: CASSLAGDRGNEQLF. CDR3 sequence (DNA): TGTGCCAGCAGCTTAGCGGGGGACCGGGGGAATGAGCAGCTCTTC. V gene TRBV7-2 combines with J gene TRBJ2-1, with a tentative D call TRBD2 (6 bases). Germline CDR1 and CDR2: SGHTA and FQGNSA. The CDR3 totals 15 residues. Full variable domain (outside the CDR3, taken from reference TRBV7-2 and TRBJ2-1): GAGVSQSPSNKVTEKGKDVELRCDPISGHTALYWYRQSLGQGLEFLIYFQGNSAPDKSGLPSDRFSAERTGGSVSTLTIQRTQQEDSAVYLCASSLAGDRGNEQLFGPGTRLTVL.

This clonotype has only a few counts. The rearrangement links TRBV6-1 to TRBJ2-3, with D possibly being TRBD1 (6 bases). Trimming removed 6 bases from V and 1 base from J, with 17 bases in between. This CDR3 has 16 amino acids. CDR1 is MNHNS and CDR2 is SASEGT in the germline V gene. CDR3 region: CASRYQGLDGTDTQYF. The CDR3 coding sequence is TGTGCCAGCAGGTACCAGGGGTTAGATGGCACAGATACGCAGTATTTT.

A remark on this clonotype: A read error may be the cause here, since a much bigger clone is one base away. This chain uses TRBV7-6 with TRBJ2-1; no reliable D call. The CDR3 is 15 amino acids. Germline CDR1 and CDR2: SGHVS and FNYEAQ. CDR3 DNA sequence: TGTGCCAGCAGCTCCACTACGTCCCGACACAATGAGCAGCTCTTC. Amino acid sequence: CASSSTTSRHNEQLF.

The table lists this clonotype with a few counts. The chain has TRBV3-1 and TRBJ2-5, with 7 bases lining up with TRBD2. Germline V gene data show CDR1 as LGHDT and CDR2 as YNNKEL (reference sequence). This CDR3 region has 15 residues. The J segment lost 7 bases and the V segment lost 3 bases, leaving 11 bases of the junction unmatched. In DNA, the CDR3 is TGTGCCAGCAGCCAGGGAAGCGGGACCCCTGGGACCCAGTACTTC. The encoded protein is CASSQGSGTPGTQYF.

CDR3 nucleotide sequence: TGTGCCAGCGGTACCAGACAGTTGGGGAACTCACCCCTCCACTTT. Protein sequence: CASGTRQLGNSPLHF. V usage is TRBV12-3 or TRBV12-4 and J usage is TRBJ1-6; D may be TRBD1 (5 bases). Trimming took 8 bases from V and 10 from J, leaving 21 bases between them. The CDR3 consists of 15 residues.

This clonotype came up many times. V gene TRBV20-1 combines with J gene TRBJ1-5, with D tentatively TRBD1 (5 bases). The germline V gene has CDR1 DFQATT and CDR2 SNEGSKA (reference sequence). The CDR3 contains 15 residues. Trimming left V 2 bases short and J 5 bases short, with 16 bases between. CDR3 DNA sequence: TGCAGTGCTAGAACCCAGGGTAATCGGCATCAGCCCCAGCATTTT. It encodes CSARTQGNRHQPQHF.

The J gene is TRBJ1-2, the V gene TRBV5-6; the match to TRBD1 covers 7 bases. Germline V gives CDR1 SGHDT, CDR2 YYEEEE. The CDR3 has 15 residues. The J segment lost 4 bases and the V segment lost 2 bases, leaving 8 bases of the junction unmatched. The CDR3 DNA follows: TGTGCCAGCAGCTTTGGGACAGACGGATTCTATGGCTACACCTTC. Translation gives CASSFGTDGFYGYTF.

This clonotype was seen a handful of times. This sequence joins TRBV11-1 and TRBJ2-1; perhaps TRBD2 as D (6 bases). Germline CDR1 reads SGHAT; CDR2 reads FQDESV (reference sequence). The CDR3 has 15 residues. V lost 1 base and J 10 bases, leaving 17 bases between the germline ends. CDR3 in DNA: TGTGCCAGCAGCTTAGAGGGCGGGACTCCCGCCGAGCAGTTCTTC. Translation: CASSLEGGTPAEQFF.

As for this clonotype: The CDR3 ends on some other residue instead of the conserved phenylalanine or tryptophan, so this is likely a read error. It is unclear where the CDR3 begins or ends on the DNA, so no DNA is shown, and the CDR3 is as TCRdb lists it. This chain uses TRBV5-5 with TRBJ2-6; the table's D gene call, TRBD1, was not cross checked with the DNA. The CDR3 adds up to 17 amino acids, both ends counted. Germline assignment: CDR1 SGHKS and CDR2 YYEKEE (reference sequence). The CDR3 sequence: CASTSPLAGTGLGGLTS.

This clonotype was counted many times. The genes are TRBV30 and TRBJ2-7; either TRBD1 or TRBD2 may supply D (5 bases each). Germline lookup yields CDR1 GTSNPN and CDR2 SVGIG (reference sequence). V was shortened by 4 bases and J by 5 bases, with 12 bases between the two germline ends. The CDR3 loop spans 12 amino acids. The CDR3 DNA is TGTGCCTGGACGAGGGGTGGGGACGAGCAGTACTTC. It codes for CAWTRGGDEQYF.

This clonotype appeared a few times. V and J are TRBV20-1 and TRBJ1-5; D is perhaps TRBD1 (6 bases). This CDR3 comprises 14 residues. Germline V lookup: CDR1 DFQATT, CDR2 SNEGSKA (reference sequence). Trimming left V 3 bases short and J 9 bases short, with 18 bases between. For the CDR3, the DNA is TGCAGTGCTAGGAAACAGGGTCCGGATCCGCCCCAGCATTTT. It specifies CSARKQGPDPPQHF.

The chain carries TRBV6-5 and TRBJ2-7; D not certain. Germline CDR1 reads MNHEY; CDR2 reads SVGAGI. V lost 6 bases to trimming and J lost 4 bases, with 13 bases between them. CDR3 length: 13 amino acids. The DNA for the CDR3 is TGTGCCAGCAGCCGGACGACCCTATACGAGCAGTACTTC. It encodes CASSRTTLYEQYF.

This clonotype was found once. This may arise from a read error, as a much more abundant clone is one base away. The chain combines TRBV6-6 with TRBJ2-1, with D unclear. The CDR3 sequence is 14 residues long. V lost 2 bases and J lost 10, with 15 bases in between. CDR1 is MNHNY, CDR2 SVGAGI, per germline (reference sequence). Written as DNA, the CDR3 is TGTGCCAGCAGTTACCGTACTTTTTCCTACGAGCAGTTCTTC. Its translation: CASSYRTFSYEQFF.

The chain uses TRBV3-1 and TRBJ2-5; D may be TRBD2 (6 bases). V dropped 0 bases and J dropped 4 bases, with 18 bases sitting between them. CDR1 LGHDT and CDR2 YNNKEL come from the germline V gene (reference sequence). This CDR3 contains 17 residues. The CDR3 coding sequence is TGTGCCAGCAGCCAAGAACTGCCTAGCGATACCCGAGAGACCCAGTACTTC. Amino acid sequence: CASSQELPSDTRETQYF.

This clonotype was counted a single time. One junction end disagrees with the germline gene, perhaps due to a read error. The chain employs TRBV20-1 and TRBJ2-3, with 12 bases identical to TRBD2. The CDR3 is made up of 16 amino acids. The germline V gene encodes CDR1 DFQATT and CDR2 SNEGSKA (reference sequence). As DNA, the CDR3 is TGCAGTGCCCGGCTAGCGGGAGGGGGAGTCACAGTTACGCAGTATTTT. Protein: CSARLAGGGVTVTQYF.

About this clonotype itself: One base away lies a much larger clone, so this may be a sequencing read error. The V gene is TRBV19, the J gene TRBJ2-1; possible D gene TRBD2, 6 bases. Trimming took off 5 bases at V and 5 bases at J, with 13 bases between the two ends. CDR1 is LNHDA, CDR2 SQIVND, per germline (reference sequence). There are 14 residues in the CDR3. The CDR3 region has the DNA TGTGCCAGTAGTGCGACTAGGGATCACAATGAGCAGTTCTTC. This codes for CASSATRDHNEQFF.

J is TRBJ1-1 and V is TRBV20-1, with D hard to call. The CDR3 runs 14 residues. Per the germline V gene, CDR1 is DFQATT and CDR2 is SNEGSKA (reference sequence). V dropped 6 bases and J dropped 1 base, with 15 bases sitting between them. The CDR3 protein is CSASVGRTNTEAFF. The CDR3 bases are TGCAGTGCCAGCGTGGGCAGAACGAACACTGAAGCTTTCTTT.